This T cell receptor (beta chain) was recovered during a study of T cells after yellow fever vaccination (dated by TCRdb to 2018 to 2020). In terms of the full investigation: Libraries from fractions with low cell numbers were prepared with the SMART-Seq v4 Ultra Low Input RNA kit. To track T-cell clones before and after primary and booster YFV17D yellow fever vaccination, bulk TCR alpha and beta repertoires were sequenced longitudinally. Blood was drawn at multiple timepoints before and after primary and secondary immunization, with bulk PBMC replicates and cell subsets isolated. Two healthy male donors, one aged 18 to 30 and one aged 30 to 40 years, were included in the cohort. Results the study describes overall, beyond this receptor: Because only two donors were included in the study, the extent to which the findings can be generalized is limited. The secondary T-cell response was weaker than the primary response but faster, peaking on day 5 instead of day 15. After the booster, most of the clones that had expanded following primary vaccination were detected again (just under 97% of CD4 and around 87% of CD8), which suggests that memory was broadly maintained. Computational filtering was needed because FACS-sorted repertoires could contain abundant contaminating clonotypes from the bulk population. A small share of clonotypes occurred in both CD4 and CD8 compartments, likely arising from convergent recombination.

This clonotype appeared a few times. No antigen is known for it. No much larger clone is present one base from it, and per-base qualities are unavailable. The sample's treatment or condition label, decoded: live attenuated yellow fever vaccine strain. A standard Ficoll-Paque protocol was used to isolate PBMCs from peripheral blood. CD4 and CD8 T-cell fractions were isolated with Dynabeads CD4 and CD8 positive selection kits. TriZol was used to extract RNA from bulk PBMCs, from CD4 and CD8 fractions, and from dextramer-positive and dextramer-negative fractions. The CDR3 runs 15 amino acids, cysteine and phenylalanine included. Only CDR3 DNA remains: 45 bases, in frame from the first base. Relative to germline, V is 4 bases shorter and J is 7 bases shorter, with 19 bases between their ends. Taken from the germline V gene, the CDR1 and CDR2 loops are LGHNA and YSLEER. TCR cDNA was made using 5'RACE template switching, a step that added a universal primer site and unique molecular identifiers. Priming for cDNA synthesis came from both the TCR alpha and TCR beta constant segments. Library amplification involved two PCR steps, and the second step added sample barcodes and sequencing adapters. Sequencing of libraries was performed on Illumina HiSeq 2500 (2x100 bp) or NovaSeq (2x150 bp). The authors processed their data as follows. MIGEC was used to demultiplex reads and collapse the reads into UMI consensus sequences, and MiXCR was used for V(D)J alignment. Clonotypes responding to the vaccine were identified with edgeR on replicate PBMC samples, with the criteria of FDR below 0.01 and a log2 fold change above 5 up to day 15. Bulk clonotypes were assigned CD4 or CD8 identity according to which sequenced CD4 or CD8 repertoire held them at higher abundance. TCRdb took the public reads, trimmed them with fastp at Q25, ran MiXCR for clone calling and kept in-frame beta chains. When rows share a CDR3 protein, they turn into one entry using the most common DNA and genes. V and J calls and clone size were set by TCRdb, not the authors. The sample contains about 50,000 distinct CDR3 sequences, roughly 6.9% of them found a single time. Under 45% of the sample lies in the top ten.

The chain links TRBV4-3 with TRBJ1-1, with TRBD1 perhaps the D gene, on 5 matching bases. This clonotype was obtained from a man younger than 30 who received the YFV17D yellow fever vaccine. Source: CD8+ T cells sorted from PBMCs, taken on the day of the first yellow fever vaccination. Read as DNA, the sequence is TGCGCCAGCAGCCGGAAATATCCACTGACAGTTGAAGCTTTCTTT. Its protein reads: CASSRKYPLTVEAFF.